These 8 T cell receptor beta chains were sequenced from one sample in a study of type 1 and type 2 diabetes patients. Amplification started from genomic DNA. Multiplex PCR with 30 forward and 13 reverse primers amplified the TCR beta CDR3. TCRdb reanalysed the multiplex PCR reads using MiXCR and keeps one entry per CDR3 protein. Of 280,000 or so distinct CDR3 sequences detected, around 50% appear once; the ten largest clones hold 12% to 15%. Sample: peripheral blood mononuclear cells (PBMCs). The receptors originated from a man between 18 and 35 years old with type 2 diabetes.

The V call is TRBV7-2, the J call TRBJ2-7, with D perhaps TRBD1 (6 bases). Germline CDR1 and CDR2: SGHTA and FQGNSA. The CDR3 consists of 14 residues. Trimming removed 6 bases from V and 5 bases from J, with 17 bases in between. The CDR3 region has the DNA TGTGCCAGCAGATCGGGACAAGTATCCCACGAGCAGTACTTC. Amino acid sequence: CASRSGQVSHEQYF.

This clonotype was observed a single time. The rearrangement links TRBV7-2 to TRBJ2-4, with D possibly matching TRBD2 (5 bases). This CDR3 region has 16 residues. Germline V gives CDR1 SGHTA, CDR2 FQGNSA. Trimming shortened V by 7 bases and J by 0 bases, and 16 bases separated the two germline ends. Written as DNA, the CDR3 is TGTGCCAGCATCCTACCTAGAGGGTTAGCCAAAAACATTCAGTACTTC. It codes for CASILPRGLAKNIQYF.

The chain combines TRBV19 with TRBJ2-1; D perhaps matches TRBD2 (6 bases). Germline V gives CDR1 LNHDA, CDR2 SQIVND (reference sequence). Trimming cost V 4 bases and J 9 bases, with 13 bases left between them. The CDR3 covers 13 residues. The CDR3 DNA reads as TGTGCCAGTAGTACTCAGGGACTGAGTGAGCAGTTCTTC. This encodes CASSTQGLSEQFF.

V and J are TRBV6-1 and TRBJ2-3; 14 bases match TRBD2. The V segment lost 5 bases and the J segment 5 bases; nucleotides outside the gene matches: 6. Germline V gene lookup returns CDR1 MNHNS and CDR2 SASEGT. This CDR3 comprises 16 residues. CDR3 sequence (DNA): TGTGCCAGCAGTTACCGAGGACTAGCGGGAGGAGATACGCAGTATTTT. This gives the protein CASSYRGLAGGDTQYF.

This clonotype was seen a single time. J is TRBJ2-2 and V is TRBV10-1; D possibly corresponds to TRBD2 (5 bases). There are 13 residues in the CDR3. Deletions cut 6 bases from V and 4 bases from J, with 9 bases between. Germline V gene sequence: CDR1 WNHNN, CDR2 SYGVQD (reference sequence). CDR3 nucleotide sequence: TGCGCCAGCAGCCGGACTGCCACCGGGGAGCTGTTTTTT. As protein: CASSRTATGELFF.

In this sample, this clonotype turned up a few times. The J gene is TRBJ2-3, the V gene TRBV7-2; D may be TRBD1 or TRBD2 (6 bases each). The V gene's germline CDR1 is SGHTA and CDR2 FQGNSA. The CDR3 contains 16 residues. Trimming removed 5 bases from V and 0 bases from J, with 15 bases in between. CDR3 amino acids: CASSQGRGPSTDTQYF. Written as DNA, the CDR3 is TGTGCCAGCAGCCAAGGTCGGGGGCCCAGCACAGATACGCAGTATTTT.

This clonotype was seen only a few times. This chain links TRBV2 with TRBJ2-7; D not resolved. V was clipped by 7 bases and J by 3 bases, with 16 bases between them. CDR3 size: 14 residues. Germline assignment: CDR1 SNHLY and CDR2 FYNNEI. Written as DNA, the CDR3 is TGTGCCAGCATTGGAGTAGGGCGGAACTACGAGCAGTACTTC. Its translation is CASIGVGRNYEQYF.

This clonotype was picked up a small number of times. CDR3 DNA: TGTGCCAGCAGTTACTCGATGTCTTCAGATACGCAGTATTTT. Encoded protein: CASSYSMSSDTQYF. The chain joins TRBV6-5 to TRBJ2-3; no clear D gene. The germline CDR1 and CDR2 sequences are MNHEY and SVGAGI. V was cut by 0 bases and J by 4 bases, with 8 bases left in between. The CDR3 length is 14 residues.